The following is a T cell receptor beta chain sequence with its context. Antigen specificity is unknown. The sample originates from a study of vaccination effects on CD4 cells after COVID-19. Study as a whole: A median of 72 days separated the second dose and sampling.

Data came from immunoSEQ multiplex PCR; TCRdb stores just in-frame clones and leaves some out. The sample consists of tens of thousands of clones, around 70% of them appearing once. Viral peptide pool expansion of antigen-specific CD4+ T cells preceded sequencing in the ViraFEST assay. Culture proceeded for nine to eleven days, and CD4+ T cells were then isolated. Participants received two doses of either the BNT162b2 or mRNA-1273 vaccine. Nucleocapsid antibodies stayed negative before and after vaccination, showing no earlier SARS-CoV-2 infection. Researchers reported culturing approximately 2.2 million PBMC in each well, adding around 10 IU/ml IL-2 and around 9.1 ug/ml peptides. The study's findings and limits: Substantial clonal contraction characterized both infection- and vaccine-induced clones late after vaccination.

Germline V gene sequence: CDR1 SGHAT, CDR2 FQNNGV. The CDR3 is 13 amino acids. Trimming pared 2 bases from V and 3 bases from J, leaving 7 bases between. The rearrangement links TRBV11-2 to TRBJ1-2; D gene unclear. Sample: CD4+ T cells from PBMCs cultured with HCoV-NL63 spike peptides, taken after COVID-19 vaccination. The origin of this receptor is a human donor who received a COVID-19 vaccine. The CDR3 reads CASSLSEDYGYTF. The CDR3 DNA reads TGTGCCAGCAGCTTATCAGAAGACTATGGCTACACCTTC.